Here is one TCR beta chain with its context. Its antigen is unidentified. This sample stems from a study of T cell responses to AZD1222 COVID-19 vaccine. V was trimmed by 7 bases and J by 8 bases, leaving 11 bases between them. Per the germline V gene, CDR1 is MNHEY and CDR2 is SVGAGI. The CDR3 loop spans 12 amino acids. Sequencing was performed with immunoSEQ multiplex PCR; in TCRdb, only in-frame clones are kept and a portion is missing. Of around 140,000 clones listed, about nine tenths are singletons. Study-wide findings and caveats: Repertoires were sampled only after the peak T cell response. Seropositive at baseline were only 5 or 6 AZD1222 recipients.

Sequences were derived from peripheral blood, sampled on day 0 of AZD1222 vaccination. The TCR sequence derives from an adult in good health. J is TRBJ1-4 and V is TRBV6-5; D is uncertain. CDR3 region: CASKERGEKLFF. CDR3 coding DNA: TGTGCCAGCAAGGAGCGGGGAGAAAAACTGTTTTTT.